Listed below are T cell receptor beta chains from one sample, sequenced in a study of control samples from healthy donors and cancer patients. Only in-frame clones appear in the TCRdb table, and some are missing; sequencing was by immunoSEQ multiplex PCR. The sample holds about 160,000 clones, roughly 95% seen once. Sequencing used blood. All receptors derive from a woman between 25 and 40 years old in good health. Each CDR3 is given with its conserved first and last residue. Fields, in order: clone size, CDR3 length, V gene, D gene, J gene, CDR3 protein, CDR3 DNA. The D gene is left open where the match is weak. The size of a clone is reported for some rows only, either as once, few or many, or as a class for expanded clones.

clone_size: -; cdr3_length: 15; v_call: TRBV4-1; d_call: TRBD1; j_call: TRBJ2-7; cdr3_aa: CASSQVRDSSYEQYF; cdr3_nt: TGCGCCAGCAGCCAAGTCCGGGACAGCTCCTACGAGCAGTACTTC
clone_size: -; cdr3_length: 15; v_call: TRBV9; d_call: -; j_call: TRBJ1-6; cdr3_aa: CASSAELRPNSPLHF; cdr3_nt: TGTGCCAGCAGCGCAGAACTCAGGCCCAATTCACCCCTCCACTTT
clone_size: -; cdr3_length: 14; v_call: TRBV6-5; d_call: -; j_call: TRBJ1-1; cdr3_aa: CASNTGTLNTEAFF; cdr3_nt: TGTGCCAGCAATACTGGGACATTGAACACTGAAGCTTTCTTT
clone_size: -; cdr3_length: 14; v_call: TRBV9; d_call: TRBD1; j_call: TRBJ2-7; cdr3_aa: CASSAGTVSYEQYF; cdr3_nt: TGTGCCAGCAGCGCCGGGACAGTCTCCTACGAGCAGTACTTC
clone_size: -; cdr3_length: 13; v_call: TRBV18; d_call: -; j_call: TRBJ1-5; cdr3_aa: CASSPPTGQPQHF; cdr3_nt: TGTGCCAGCTCACCACCCACAGGCCAGCCCCAGCATTTT
clone_size: -; cdr3_length: 15; v_call: TRBV7-9; d_call: -; j_call: TRBJ1-1; cdr3_aa: CASSLGAQVDTEAFF; cdr3_nt: TGTGCCAGCAGCTTAGGAGCGCAGGTCGACACTGAAGCTTTCTTT
clone_size: -; cdr3_length: 14; v_call: TRBV6-5; d_call: -; j_call: TRBJ1-2; cdr3_aa: CASTKDRTNYGYTF; cdr3_nt: TGTGCCAGCACTAAAGACAGGACGAACTATGGCTACACCTTC
clone_size: once; cdr3_length: 16; v_call: TRBV3-1/TRBV3-2; d_call: -; j_call: TRBJ1-5; cdr3_aa: CASSQAGGLGNQPQHF; cdr3_nt: TGTGCCAGCAGCCAAGCCGGGGGTCTGGGCAATCAGCCCCAGCATTTT
clone_size: -; cdr3_length: 13; v_call: TRBV30; d_call: -; j_call: TRBJ1-1; cdr3_aa: CARGRVPNTEAFF; cdr3_nt: TGTGCCCGGGGAAGGGTTCCGAACACTGAAGCTTTCTTT
clone_size: -; cdr3_length: 15; v_call: TRBV10-2; d_call: TRBD2; j_call: TRBJ2-5; cdr3_aa: CASSDPSGGQETQYF; cdr3_nt: TGCGCCAGCAGCGATCCTAGCGGGGGGCAAGAGACCCAGTACTTC
clone_size: -; cdr3_length: 13; v_call: TRBV7-2; d_call: -; j_call: TRBJ1-5; cdr3_aa: CASSLRVFQPQHF; cdr3_nt: TGTGCCAGCAGCTTAAGAGTATTTCAGCCCCAGCATTTT
clone_size: -; cdr3_length: 15; v_call: TRBV6-5; d_call: TRBD1; j_call: TRBJ1-2; cdr3_aa: CASSPRGGANYGYTF; cdr3_nt: TGTGCCAGCAGTCCCAGGGGGGGGGCGAACTATGGCTACACCTTC
clone_size: -; cdr3_length: 13; v_call: TRBV7-6; d_call: -; j_call: TRBJ2-2; cdr3_aa: CASSLSFSGELFF; cdr3_nt: TGTGCCAGCAGCCTTAGTTTTAGCGGGGAGCTGTTTTTT
clone_size: -; cdr3_length: 15; v_call: TRBV7-9; d_call: TRBD1; j_call: TRBJ1-1; cdr3_aa: CASSPQTGGTTEAFF; cdr3_nt: TGTGCCAGCAGCCCCCAGACAGGGGGTACCACTGAAGCTTTCTTT
clone_size: -; cdr3_length: 14; v_call: TRBV29-1; d_call: TRBD2; j_call: TRBJ2-5; cdr3_aa: CSVEGSGGGETQYF; cdr3_nt: TGCAGCGTTGAAGGGTCGGGAGGAGGAGAGACCCAGTACTTC
clone_size: -; cdr3_length: 14; v_call: TRBV10-1; d_call: TRBD1; j_call: TRBJ2-7; cdr3_aa: CASSGQGGSYEQYF; cdr3_nt: TGCGCCAGCAGCGGACAGGGCGGCTCCTACGAGCAGTACTTC
clone_size: -; cdr3_length: 13; v_call: TRBV5-1; d_call: -; j_call: TRBJ2-2; cdr3_aa: CASSLAKTGELFF; cdr3_nt: TGCGCCAGCAGCTTGGCAAAAACCGGGGAGCTGTTTTTT
clone_size: -; cdr3_length: 14; v_call: TRBV5-1; d_call: -; j_call: TRBJ2-3; cdr3_aa: CASSLGASSDTQYF; cdr3_nt: TGCGCCAGCAGCTTGGGGGCCAGCTCGGATACGCAGTATTTT
clone_size: few; cdr3_length: 15; v_call: TRBV5-1; d_call: TRBD2; j_call: TRBJ2-1; cdr3_aa: CASSPQVTSVDEQFF; cdr3_nt: TGCGCCAGCAGCCCCCAGGTGACTAGCGTGGATGAGCAGTTCTTC
clone_size: -; cdr3_length: 15; v_call: TRBV4-2; d_call: -; j_call: TRBJ2-3; cdr3_aa: CASSYRGAATDTQYF; cdr3_nt: TGTGCCAGCAGCTACAGAGGTGCCGCCACAGATACGCAGTATTTT
clone_size: once; cdr3_length: 14; v_call: TRBV4-1; d_call: -; j_call: TRBJ1-4; cdr3_aa: CASSRGRRNEKLFF; cdr3_nt: TGCGCCAGCAGCCGAGGACGGCGTAATGAAAAACTGTTTTTT
clone_size: -; cdr3_length: 13; v_call: TRBV6-5; d_call: -; j_call: TRBJ1-2; cdr3_aa: CASSRTPDYGYTF; cdr3_nt: TGTGCCAGCAGCCGGACCCCGGATTATGGCTACACCTTC
clone_size: -; cdr3_length: 15; v_call: TRBV5-1; d_call: -; j_call: TRBJ1-5; cdr3_aa: CASRENNGGNQPQHF; cdr3_nt: TGCGCCAGCAGAGAAAACAACGGGGGCAATCAGCCCCAGCATTTT
clone_size: -; cdr3_length: 15; v_call: TRBV6-5; d_call: TRBD1; j_call: TRBJ2-7; cdr3_aa: CASSYLDRGGYEQYF; cdr3_nt: TGTGCCAGCAGTTACCTGGACAGGGGAGGCTACGAGCAGTACTTC
clone_size: once; cdr3_length: 17; v_call: TRBV13; d_call: TRBD2; j_call: TRBJ2-1; cdr3_aa: CASSLGTRLAGDNEQFF; cdr3_nt: TGTGCCAGCAGCTTAGGCACTAGGCTAGCGGGTGACAATGAGCAGTTCTTC